These 32 T cell receptor beta chains came from one sample sequenced in a study of neurological immune-mediated disorders. Time point reported: longitudinal time-point 1 (baseline). TCRdb redid the calling of the 5' RACE reads with MiXCR, one entry per CDR3 protein. The sample lists some 68,000 distinct CDR3 sequences, around 15% seen once, with 3.5% to 5.5% in the top ten. Sequences were obtained from PBMCs. These TCRs come from a female donor with HTLV-1-associated myelopathy (HAM/TSP).

About this clonotype: A much larger clonotype is one base distant, so this may be a read error. In DNA form, the CDR3 reads TGTGCCAGCAGTGTCCCCGCTTACAATGAGCAGTTCTTC. This codes for CASSVPAYNEQFF. The chain combines TRBV7-9 with TRBJ2-1, with D unclear. V lost 6 bases and J 4 bases, leaving 10 bases between the germline ends. CDR3 length: 13 amino acids. Germline CDR1 is SEHNR and CDR2 is FQNEAQ (reference sequence).

This clonotype appeared many times. The CDR3 DNA is TGCGCCAGCAGCTTGGGGCAGAACTACCTAAGAGATACGCAGTATTTT. Translated, it gives CASSLGQNYLRDTQYF. The chain has TRBV5-1 and TRBJ2-3, with D unclear. V lost 0 bases, J lost 5 bases, and 16 bases lay in between. The CDR3 is 16 amino acids. The germline V gene encodes CDR1 SGHRS and CDR2 YFSETQ.

This clonotype was found many times. This chain links TRBV27 with TRBJ2-7, with D uncertain. The CDR3 loop spans 13 amino acids. From germline, CDR1 is MNHEY and CDR2 SMNVEV (reference sequence). V shed 2 bases and J shed 6 bases, with 11 bases lying between them. CDR3 nucleotides: TGTGCCAGCAGTTTAATCTTGGGCAGCGAGCAGTACTTC. The encoded protein is CASSLILGSEQYF.

This clonotype was counted at least ten times. The V call is TRBV14, the J call TRBJ2-7, with 9 bases identical to TRBD1. V shed 4 bases and J 2 bases; nucleotides not matched to a gene: 6. The CDR3 is 15 residues long. The germline CDR1 and CDR2 sequences are SGHDN and FVKESK. The CDR3 coding sequence is TGTGCCAGCAGCCCCGGACAGGGGCCTGCCTACGAGCAGTACTTC. Encoded protein: CASSPGQGPAYEQYF.

The chain employs TRBV9 and TRBJ2-2; D may match TRBD1 or TRBD2 (6 bases each). The germline V gene encodes CDR1 SGDLS and CDR2 YYNGEE. The CDR3 spans 15 residues. Trimming pared 0 bases from V and 5 bases from J, leaving 11 bases between. In DNA, the CDR3 is TGTGCCAGCAGCGTAGGAGGGGGGTCGACCGGGGAGCTGTTTTTT. It encodes CASSVGGGSTGELFF.

This clonotype showed up many times. The chain employs TRBV9 and TRBJ1-3; D not resolved. The CDR3 covers 15 residues. The germline gives CDR1 SGDLS, CDR2 YYNGEE. Trimming shortened V by 2 bases and J by 2 bases, and 11 bases separated the two germline ends. The CDR3 nucleotides read TGTGCCAGCAGCGTCCGGGAGACCCCTGGAAACACCATATATTTT. Its translation is CASSVRETPGNTIYF. The entire variable domain, with the rest obtained from reference TRBV9 and TRBJ1-3, is as follows: DSGVTQTPKHLITATGQRVTLRCSPRSGDLSVYWYQQSLDQGLQFLIQYYNGEERAKGNILERFSAQQFPDLHSELNLSSLELGDSALYFCASSVRETPGNTIYFGEGSWLTVV.

This clonotype was seen ten or more times. This rearrangement joins TRBV20-1 to TRBJ2-5; D is possibly TRBD2 (6 bases). CDR3 length equals 13 residues. In germline, CDR1 is DFQATT, CDR2 SNEGSKA (reference sequence). V gave up 6 bases and J gave up 5 bases, with 16 bases separating them. CDR3: CSAPRGRSETQYF. Written as DNA, the CDR3 is TGCAGTGCCCCCCGGGGGAGGAGTGAGACCCAGTACTTC.

This clonotype turned up a few times. The rearrangement uses TRBV20-1 and TRBJ2-5; D gene unclear. The CDR3 runs 13 residues. V was pared by 1 base and J by 4 bases, with 10 bases between. Per the germline V gene, CDR1 is DFQATT and CDR2 is SNEGSKA (reference sequence). CDR3 in amino acids: CSARVGSGETQYF. CDR3 sequence (DNA): TGCAGTGCTAGAGTTGGGTCAGGAGAGACCCAGTACTTC.

This sequence joins TRBV5-1 and TRBJ2-1, with D unresolved. V was clipped by 2 bases and J by 6 bases, with 18 bases between them. The germline gives CDR1 SGHRS, CDR2 YFSETQ. The CDR3 has 16 amino acids. CDR3 protein: CASSLRTLWFSNEQFF. The DNA of the CDR3 is TGCGCCAGCAGCTTACGGACCTTATGGTTTTCCAATGAGCAGTTCTTC.

This clonotype was found many times. The chain couples TRBV20-1 to TRBJ2-5; D is ambiguous. V was trimmed by 2 bases and J by 5 bases, leaving 9 bases between them. Germline-derived CDR1 and CDR2 are DFQATT and SNEGSKA (reference sequence). The CDR3 is 12 amino acids. CDR3 sequence reads: CSARRLGETQYF. The CDR3 nucleotides are TGCAGTGCTAGACGATTGGGGGAGACCCAGTACTTC.

As concerns this clonotype: A single base separates this from a much larger clone, so it may be a read error. This chain uses TRBV7-2 with TRBJ2-1, with D possibly TRBD2 on 5 matching bases. This CDR3 is 15 amino acids long. Germline assignment: CDR1 SGHTA and CDR2 FQGNSA. The CDR3 coding sequence is TGTGACAGCAGCTCCCACCCCCGGGATAATAATGAGCAGTTCTTC. Its protein is CDSSSHPRDNNEQFF.

At least ten counts were recorded for this clonotype. The chain couples TRBV28 to TRBJ2-5; 10 nucleotides align to TRBD1. This CDR3 comprises 16 residues. Germline V lookup: CDR1 MDHEN, CDR2 SYDVKM. V gave up 7 bases and J gave up 3 bases; unmatched junction bases: 11. In DNA, the CDR3 is TGTGCCAGCATACCCGCGGGACAGGGGATTGAAGAGACCCAGTACTTC. This gives the protein CASIPAGQGIEETQYF.

This clonotype was seen at least ten times. The chain links TRBV5-1 to TRBJ2-3; D may be TRBD1 or TRBD2 (5 bases each). The V gene lost 2 bases and the J gene lost 1 base, with 11 bases spanning the gap. The CDR3 runs to 15 residues. The germline CDR1 and CDR2 sequences are SGHRS and YFSETQ. The CDR3 sequence: CASSLWGRGTDTQYF. The CDR3 DNA sequence: TGCGCCAGCAGCTTATGGGGACGGGGCACAGATACGCAGTATTTT.

Ten or more counts support this clonotype. CDR3 protein: CASSPTTPGSTDTQYF. For the CDR3, the DNA is TGCGCCAGCAGCCCCACAACCCCAGGGAGCACAGATACGCAGTATTTT. The chain links TRBV4-1 to TRBJ2-3; TRBD1 might be the D (5 bases). Between the trimmed V and J ends, which lost 4 bases and 0 bases, there was a span of 14 bases. The CDR3 is made up of 16 amino acids. Germline CDR1 MGHRA, CDR2 YSYEKL.

A word on this clonotype: A read error may explain this, as a much larger clone is one base away. The chain links TRBV9 to TRBJ2-1; tentatively, D is TRBD2 (5 bases). The V gene's germline CDR1 is SGDLS and CDR2 YYNGEE. The CDR3 is 16 residues long. Here the CDR3 reads CANSVAATTRTNEQFF. Here the CDR3 DNA reads TGTGCCAACAGCGTAGCCGCGACAACACGGACTAATGAGCAGTTCTTC. Full variable domain (outside the CDR3, taken from reference TRBV9 and TRBJ2-1): DSGVTQTPKHLITATGQRVTLRCSPRSGDLSVYWYQQSLDQGLQFLIQYYNGEERAKGNILERFSAQQFPDLHSELNLSSLELGDSALYFCANSVAATTRTNEQFFGPGTRLTVL.

This clonotype was seen repeatedly, ten times or more. The gene calls are TRBV14 and TRBJ2-1; D is unclear. Germline V gene data show CDR1 as SGHDN and CDR2 as FVKESK. The CDR3 spans 12 residues. V was trimmed by 4 bases and J by 12 bases, leaving 13 bases between them. The CDR3 here is CASSPLGSVQFF. The CDR3 nucleotides read TGTGCCAGCAGCCCCCTGGGGTCGGTGCAGTTCTTC.

This sequence joins TRBV4-2 and TRBJ2-1, with a possible D match to TRBD2 (6 bases). With 0 bases removed from V and 8 bases from J, the gap between germline ends came to 20 bases. The CDR3 is made up of 17 amino acids. Germline V gene lookup returns CDR1 LGHNA and CDR2 YNFKEQ. The CDR3 sequence: CASSQDPMVAVLDEQFF. The CDR3 region has the DNA TGTGCCAGCAGCCAAGACCCCATGGTAGCGGTGTTGGATGAGCAGTTCTTC.

The chain combines TRBV3-1 with TRBJ2-1; a weak D match, TRBD1 (6 bases). The CDR3 totals 16 residues. Germline CDR1 and CDR2: LGHDT and YNNKEL (reference sequence). Trimming took off 1 base at V and 3 bases at J, with 13 bases between the two ends. In DNA form, the CDR3 reads TGTGCCAGCAGCCAAGCAGGTCAGGGGATCTACAATGAGCAGTTCTTC. Translating it yields CASSQAGQGIYNEQFF.

With regard to this clonotype: This may stem from a read error, because a much larger clone lies one nucleotide away. V and J are TRBV20-1 and TRBJ1-1, with D possibly TRBD1 on 5 matching bases. This CDR3 comprises 13 residues. Trimming shortened V by 0 bases and J by 4 bases, and 9 bases separated the two germline ends. Germline lookup yields CDR1 DFQATT and CDR2 SNEGSKA (reference sequence). The chain's CDR3 is CSARDHRCTEAFF. Written as DNA, the CDR3 is TGCAGTGCTAGAGATCACAGGTGCACTGAAGCTTTCTTT.

This clonotype was seen at least ten times. V and J are TRBV5-1 and TRBJ2-5; 7 nucleotides line up with TRBD1. This CDR3 contains 12 residues. Trimming cost V 5 bases and J 5 bases; bases outside gene matches: 3. Germline CDR1 is SGHRS and CDR2 is YFSETQ. The CDR3 DNA sequence: TGCGCCAGCAGACAGGGGACCGAGACCCAGTACTTC. Its protein product is CASRQGTETQYF.

This clonotype was counted at least ten times. The V call is TRBV7-3, the J call TRBJ2-2; a possible D gene is TRBD2 (6 bases). Germline CDR1 is SGHTA and CDR2 is FQGTGA. Deletions cut 5 bases from V and 0 bases from J, with 13 bases between. There are 16 residues in the CDR3. CDR3 amino acids: CASSQSGTANTGELFF. The DNA for the CDR3 is TGTGCCAGCAGCCAATCCGGGACTGCGAACACCGGGGAGCTGTTTTTT.

This clonotype was seen many times. V gene TRBV2 combines with J gene TRBJ2-5; no firm D call. V gave up 4 bases and J gave up 5 bases, with 11 bases separating them. Germline-derived CDR1 and CDR2 are SNHLY and FYNNEI. The CDR3 length is 13 residues. CDR3 coding DNA: TGTGCCAGCAGTGCTAGGGAAGGGGAGACCCAGTACTTC. It codes for CASSAREGETQYF.

This clonotype was detected many times. The J gene is TRBJ2-3, the V gene TRBV28; TRBD2 might be the D (6 bases). CDR3 length: 15 amino acids. The germline V gene has CDR1 MDHEN and CDR2 SYDVKM. Deletions cut 8 bases from V and 3 bases from J, with 18 bases between. CDR3 sequence reads: CASHVYPGGTDTQYF. In DNA, the CDR3 is TGTGCCAGCCACGTCTATCCTGGGGGGACAGATACGCAGTATTTT.

This clonotype has just a few counts. This chain connects TRBV6-5 to TRBJ2-1, with 14 positions matching TRBD2. Germline V gene lookup returns CDR1 MNHEY and CDR2 SVGAGI. The V and J ends lost 6 bases and 11 bases, in that order; junction bases with no gene match: 9. This CDR3 region has 15 residues. CDR3 bases: TGTGCCAGCAGGTTGACCGGACTAGCGGGGGGAAAGCAGTTCTTC. Protein product: CASRLTGLAGGKQFF.

This clonotype rates as medium-sized. The chain employs TRBV11-1 and TRBJ1-1; a possible D gene is TRBD1 (5 bases). The CDR3 runs 15 residues. V was trimmed by 3 bases and J by 4 bases, leaving 15 bases between them. Germline V gene data show CDR1 as SGHAT and CDR2 as FQDESV (reference sequence). As DNA, the CDR3 is TGTGCCAGCAGCTTGGAAGGGGTCGGGAGCACTGAAGCTTTCTTT. Protein product: CASSLEGVGSTEAFF.

At least ten counts were recorded for this clonotype. The chain joins TRBV10-1 to TRBJ2-1; D ambiguous. Germline V gene sequence: CDR1 WNHNN, CDR2 SYGVQD (reference sequence). The V end lost 9 bases, the J end lost 4 bases, and 16 bases lay between the germline ends. The CDR3 runs to 14 residues. CDR3 coding DNA: TGCGCCAGTTGGGAAAAGCATATTTACAATGAGCAGTTCTTC. Its translation is CASWEKHIYNEQFF.

This chain uses TRBV14 with TRBJ2-5; D not certain. This CDR3 comprises 14 residues. The germline gives CDR1 SGHDN, CDR2 FVKESK. Trimming left V 0 bases short and J 5 bases short, with 10 bases between. The CDR3 spells CASSQDLGGETQYF. CDR3 coding DNA: TGTGCCAGCAGCCAAGATCTGGGTGGGGAGACCCAGTACTTC.

This clonotype was detected ten times or more. V gene TRBV5-1 combines with J gene TRBJ1-4; D call uncertain. CDR3 length: 14 amino acids. The V gene's germline CDR1 is SGHRS and CDR2 YFSETQ. Trimming took 2 bases from V and 8 from J, leaving 13 bases between them. For the CDR3, the DNA is TGCGCCAGCAGCTTAGCCGGGGAAAGAGAAAAACTGTTTTTT. Its translation: CASSLAGEREKLFF.

This clonotype has at least ten counts. This sequence joins TRBV7-2 and TRBJ1-2, with D unclear. This CDR3 is 15 amino acids long. The V end was cut by 5 bases, the J end by 2 bases, with 15 bases between. Germline CDR1 SGHTA, CDR2 FQGNSA. In DNA form, the CDR3 reads TGTGCCAGCAGCGACCAAGCCGGGAGCAACTATGGCTACACCTTC. The encoded protein is CASSDQAGSNYGYTF.

This clonotype came up many times. The genes are TRBV9 and TRBJ2-2; 9 nucleotides line up with TRBD1. The CDR3 sequence is 14 residues long. V was pared by 8 bases and J by 5 bases, with 7 bases of the junction left unmatched. CDR1 is SGDLS, CDR2 YYNGEE, per germline. The CDR3 spells CASATGGGTGELFF. The CDR3 DNA is TGTGCCAGTGCGACAGGGGGAGGGACCGGGGAGCTGTTTTTT.

There are many counts of this clonotype. V and J are TRBV7-2 and TRBJ1-2; TRBD1 is a possible D gene (6 bases). Per the germline V gene, CDR1 is SGHTA and CDR2 is FQGNSA. There are 18 residues in the CDR3. With 5 bases removed from V and 4 bases from J, the gap between germline ends came to 26 bases. The CDR3 region is CASSTRGAGPSSSYGYTF. The CDR3 bases are TGTGCCAGCAGCACGCGGGGGGCAGGTCCCTCGTCTAGCTATGGCTACACCTTC.

This clonotype was seen at least ten times. For the CDR3, the DNA is TGCGCCAGCAGCCAACGGGACGCCTACGAGCAGTACTTC. It specifies CASSQRDAYEQYF. V is TRBV4-1 and J is TRBJ2-7, with D perhaps being TRBD1 or TRBD2 (5 bases each). V lost 2 bases and J 2 bases, leaving 7 bases between the germline ends. The CDR3 covers 13 residues. Germline CDR1 and CDR2: MGHRA and YSYEKL.